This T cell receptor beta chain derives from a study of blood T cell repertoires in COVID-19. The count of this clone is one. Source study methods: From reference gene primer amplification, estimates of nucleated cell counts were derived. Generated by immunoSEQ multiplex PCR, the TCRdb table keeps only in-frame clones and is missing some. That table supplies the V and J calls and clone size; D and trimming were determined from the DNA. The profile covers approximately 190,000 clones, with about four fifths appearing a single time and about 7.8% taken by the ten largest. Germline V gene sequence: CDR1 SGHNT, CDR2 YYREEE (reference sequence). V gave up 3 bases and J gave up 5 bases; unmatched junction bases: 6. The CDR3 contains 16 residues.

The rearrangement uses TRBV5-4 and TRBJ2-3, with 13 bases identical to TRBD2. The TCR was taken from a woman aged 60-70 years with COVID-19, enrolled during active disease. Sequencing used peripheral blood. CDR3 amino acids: CASSYGLAGDKDTQYF. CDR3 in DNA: TGTGCCAGCAGCTACGGACTAGCGGGAGATAAAGATACGCAGTATTTT.